A selection of T cell receptor beta chains follows, all from one sample in a study of cytomegalovirus exposure and HLA in healthy donors. The table came from immunoSEQ multiplex PCR; TCRdb's copy has only in-frame clones and leaves some out. The sample lists tens of thousands of clones; around 94% were seen once. Material: PBMCs. Receptor source: a woman aged 18 to 35 in good health and CMV-seropositive. Each CDR3 is given with its conserved first and last residue. D genes are given only for firm matches. Clone sizes are given selectively: once, few, many, or a class where the clone is expanded.

TRBD2 TRBJ2-1 . TRBV6-6 TGTGCCAGCAGTTCCCCAAGCGGGAGCTCCTACAATGAGCAGTTCTTC CASSSPSGSSYNEQFF
. TRBJ1-3 . TRBV5-1 TGCGCCAGCAGCTTGGCCGACTATTCTGGAAACACCATATATTTT CASSLADYSGNTIYF
. TRBJ1-1 . TRBV18 TGTGCCAGCTTACTGACAGGAGTGAACACTGAAGCTTTCTTT CASLLTGVNTEAFF
. TRBJ1-3 . TRBV7-2 TGTGCCAGCAGCCCAGGGGTTAGCTCTGGAAACACCATATATTTT CASSPGVSSGNTIYF
. TRBJ2-1 once TRBV4-1 TGCGCCAGCAGCCATCGGCAGGGGGGTTACAATGAGCAGTTCTTC CASSHRQGGYNEQFF
TRBD2 TRBJ2-7 . TRBV10-1 TGCGCCAGCAGTGAGGCCCGACTAGCGGGAGTAATCCCCCACGAGCAGTACTTC CASSEARLAGVIPHEQYF
TRBD1 TRBJ1-1 . TRBV11-2 TGTGCCAGCAGCTTAAAGACAGGGACGGCGGGGGGGAACACTGAAGCTTTCTTT CASSLKTGTAGGNTEAFF
. TRBJ2-2 few TRBV18 TGTGCCAGCTCACGGGAGGTTGGCACCGGGGAGCTGTTTTTT CASSREVGTGELFF
TRBD1 TRBJ1-2 . TRBV11-2 TGTGCCAGCAGCTTAGATCATACAGGGGTCTATGGCTACACCTTC CASSLDHTGVYGYTF
TRBD1 TRBJ2-6 . TRBV2 TGTGCCAGCAGGTCGGGACAGGGCCCTGGGGCCAACGTCCTGACTTTC CASRSGQGPGANVLTF
. TRBJ2-7 . TRBV7-8 TGTGCCAGCAGCCGTACTAGCTCCTACGAGCAGTACTTC CASSRTSSYEQYF